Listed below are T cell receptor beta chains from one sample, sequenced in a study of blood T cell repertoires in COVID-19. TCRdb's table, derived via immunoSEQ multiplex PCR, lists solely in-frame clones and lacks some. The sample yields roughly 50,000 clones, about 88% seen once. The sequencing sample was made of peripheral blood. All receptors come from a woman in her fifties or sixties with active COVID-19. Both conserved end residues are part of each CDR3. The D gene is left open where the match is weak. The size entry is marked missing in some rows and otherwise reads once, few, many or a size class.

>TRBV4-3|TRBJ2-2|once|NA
TGCGCCAGCAGCAGCAAAGGAGCTTGGACCGGGGAGCTGTTTTTT
CASSSKGAWTGELFF
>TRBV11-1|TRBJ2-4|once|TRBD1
TGTGCCAGCAGCTCCCCGACAGGGGCCAAAAACATTCAGTACTTC
CASSSPTGAKNIQYF
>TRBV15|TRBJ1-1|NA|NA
TGTGCCACCAGCGGGCGGGGCTCTATCACTGAAGCTTTCTTT
CATSGRGSITEAFF
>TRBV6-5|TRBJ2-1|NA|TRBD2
TGTGCCATCAAGCGGGGGGGCCGCAATGAGCAGTTCTTC
CAIKRGGRNEQFF
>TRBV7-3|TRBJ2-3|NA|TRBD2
TGTGCCAGCAGCTTGAGCGGGGTGGGCACAGATACGCAGTATTTT
CASSLSGVGTDTQYF
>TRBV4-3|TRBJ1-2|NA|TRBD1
TGCGCCAGCAGCCAAGTGGCGCAGGGGGGTGGCTACACCTTC
CASSQVAQGGGYTF
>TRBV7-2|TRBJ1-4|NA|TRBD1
TGTGCCAGCAGCTCCCCTGGACAGGGAGGGGAGAAACTGTTTTTT
CASSSPGQGGEKLFF
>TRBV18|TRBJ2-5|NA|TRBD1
TGTGCCAGCTCAAGAGAAGGGGGCGGTGAGACCCAGTACTTC
CASSREGGGETQYF
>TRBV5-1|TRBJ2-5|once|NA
TGCGCCAGCAGCCAGACAGCAGAGACCCAGTACTTC
CASSQTAETQYF
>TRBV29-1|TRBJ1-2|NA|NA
TGCAGCGTTGACAGGGACTACTATGGCTACACCTTC
CSVDRDYYGYTF
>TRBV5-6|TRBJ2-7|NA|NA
TGTGCCAGCAGTCCCCACCTCTTACAGGTCAACCCCTACGAGCAGTACTTC
CASSPHLLQVNPYEQYF
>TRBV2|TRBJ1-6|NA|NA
TGTGCCAGCAAAGGTGTCGGGACTTCTGGGTCACCCCTCCACTTT
CASKGVGTSGSPLHF
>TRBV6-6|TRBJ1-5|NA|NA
TGTGCCAGCAGTCATGGACAGATCTTCAATCAGCCCCAGCATTTT
CASSHGQIFNQPQHF
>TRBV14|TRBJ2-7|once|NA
TGTGCCAGCAGCCAAGATCTCACCCTCGGGGGACCCGCCTACGAGCAGTACTTC
CASSQDLTLGGPAYEQYF
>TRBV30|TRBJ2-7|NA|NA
TGTGCCTGGAGTTCCTTGCGGTCCTACGAGCAGTACTTC
CAWSSLRSYEQYF
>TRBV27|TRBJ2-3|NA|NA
TGTGCCAGCAGTTTAGGGAGCCACGTCAATACGCAGTATTTT
CASSLGSHVNTQYF
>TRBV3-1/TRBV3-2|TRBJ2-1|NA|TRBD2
TGTGCCAGCAGCCAAAGGCTAGCGGATGAGCAGTTCTTC
CASSQRLADEQFF
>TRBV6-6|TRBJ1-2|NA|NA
TGTGCCAGCAGTTACTCCCGGGGGGACTATGGCTACACCTTC
CASSYSRGDYGYTF
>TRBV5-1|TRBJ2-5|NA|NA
TGCGCCAGCAGCACCCTAGTATTGGAGACCCAGTACTTC
CASSTLVLETQYF
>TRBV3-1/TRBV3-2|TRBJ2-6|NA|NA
TGTGCCAGCAGCTACAGACTGGGACTCGTCGAAGTTTCTGGGGCCAACGTCCTGACTTTC
CASSYRLGLVEVSGANVLTF
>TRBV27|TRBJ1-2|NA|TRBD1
TGTGCCAGCAGTTCCTTTCCTCGGGACAGGGGGTCGGGTGGCTACACCTTC
CASSSFPRDRGSGGYTF
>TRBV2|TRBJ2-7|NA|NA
TGTGCCAGCAGCCTCTCCTACGAGCAGTACTTC
CASSLSYEQYF
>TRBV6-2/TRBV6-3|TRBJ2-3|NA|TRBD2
TGTGCCAGCAGCCTCTCTAGCGGGGTTACGCAGTATTTT
CASSLSSGVTQYF
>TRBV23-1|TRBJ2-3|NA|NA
TGCGCCAGCAGTCACCCACACAGGTCCGGCACAGATACGCAGTATTTT
CASSHPHRSGTDTQYF
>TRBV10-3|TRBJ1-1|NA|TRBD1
TGTGCCATCAGTATCCGGGACAGGGGGCTAGGCACTGAAGCTTTCTTT
CAISIRDRGLGTEAFF
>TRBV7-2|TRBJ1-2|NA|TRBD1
TGTGCCAGCAGCTTGGTGGGACAGTTCTATGGCTACACCTTC
CASSLVGQFYGYTF
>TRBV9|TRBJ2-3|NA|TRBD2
TGTGCCAGCAGCGCGACTAGCGGGGGGCACACAGATACGCAGTATTTT
CASSATSGGHTDTQYF
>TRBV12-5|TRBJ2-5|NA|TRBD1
TGTGCTAGTGGTAAAATGGTAGGGGGCGGGCAGGAGACCCAGTACTTC
CASGKMVGGGQETQYF
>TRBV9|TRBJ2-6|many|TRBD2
TGTGCCAGCAGCGTAAGCCTCCTAGCGGGGGGCAACTCTGGGGCCAACGTCCTGACTTTC
CASSVSLLAGGNSGANVLTF
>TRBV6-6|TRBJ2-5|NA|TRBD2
TGTGCCAGCTTCCGGGGGGGTGTAGGAGAGACCCAGTACTTC
CASFRGGVGETQYF
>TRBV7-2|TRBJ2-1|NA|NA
TGTGCCAGCAGCTTAAGGGGGGGGATTTCATTTAGCTCCTACAATGAGCAGTTCTTC
CASSLRGGISFSSYNEQFF
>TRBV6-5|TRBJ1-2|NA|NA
TGTGCCAGCAGTTACACAGCGGACTATGGCTACACCTTC
CASSYTADYGYTF
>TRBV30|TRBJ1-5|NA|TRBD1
TGTGCCTGGGCCGACAGGGGGGGTCAGCCCCAGCATTTT
CAWADRGGQPQHF
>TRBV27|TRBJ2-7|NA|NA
TGTGCCAGCAGTCCCCTCAGGGCCTACGAGCAGTACTTC
CASSPLRAYEQYF
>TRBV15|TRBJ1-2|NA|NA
TGTGCCACCAGCAGAGCTATAGGGGCCCTTCACTATGGCTACACCTTC
CATSRAIGALHYGYTF
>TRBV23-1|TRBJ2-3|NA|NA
TGCGCCAGCAGTCAACCCTTAGCGAGGCAGTATTTT
CASSQPLARQYF
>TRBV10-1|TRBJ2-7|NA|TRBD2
TGCGCCAGCAGTCTTAGCGGGGGGGCCGGCGAGCAGTACTTC
CASSLSGGAGEQYF
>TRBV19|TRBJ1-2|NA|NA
TGTGCCAGTAGTACCAAATCAAGGGGAGGGAACTATGGCTACACCTTC
CASSTKSRGGNYGYTF
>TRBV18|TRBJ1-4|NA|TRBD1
TGTGCCAGCTCACTGAGACAGGGAACTAATGAAAAACTGTTTTTT
CASSLRQGTNEKLFF
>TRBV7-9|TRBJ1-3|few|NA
TGTGCCAGCAGCTTAGGACAGGTTTTTGGAAACACCATATATTTT
CASSLGQVFGNTIYF
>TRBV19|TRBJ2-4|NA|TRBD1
TGTGCCAGTAGTATCCCCCACAGGGGGCTGGGGCAGGGGAAAAACATTCAGTACTTC
CASSIPHRGLGQGKNIQYF
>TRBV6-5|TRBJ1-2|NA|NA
TGTGCCACCCTAACGAGGGGGGGCGTCCTAGGGGGCTACACCTTC
CATLTRGGVLGGYTF
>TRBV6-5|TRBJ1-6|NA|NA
TGTGCCAGCAGTTACAGGGGGAGCTCCTATAATTCACCCCTCCACTTT
CASSYRGSSYNSPLHF
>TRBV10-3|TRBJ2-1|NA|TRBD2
TGTGCCACCATTCAGGCGCGGGGGGGCAATGAGCAGTTCTTC
CATIQARGGNEQFF
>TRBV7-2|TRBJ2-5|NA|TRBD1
TGTGCCAGCAGCTTGGACAGGGGGCTGGGGACCCAGTACTTC
CASSLDRGLGTQYF
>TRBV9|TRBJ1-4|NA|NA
TGTGCCAGCAGCTCCGAGGCCCTTAATGAAAAACTGTTTTTT
CASSSEALNEKLFF
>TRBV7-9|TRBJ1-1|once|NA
TGTGCCAGCAGCCGCTTGAGAGACACTGAAGCTTTCTTT
CASSRLRDTEAFF
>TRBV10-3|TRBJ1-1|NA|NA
TGTGCCATCAGGGATGGGCTTGGCACTGAAGCTTTCTTT
CAIRDGLGTEAFF